This is a list of T cell receptor beta chains from one sample in a study of blood T cell repertoires in COVID-19. Sequencing used immunoSEQ multiplex PCR; TCRdb keeps in-frame clones, though not all of them. The table lists 200,000 to 300,000 clones, about four fifths of them singletons. Sequenced: peripheral blood. The receptors come from a woman of 80 years or more with acute or convalescent COVID-19. Each CDR3 is given with its conserved first and last residue. A D gene is named only where the DNA matches it firmly. Rows may omit the clone size; those that give it use once, few, many or a size class.

v_gene	d_gene	j_gene	abundance	CDR3aa	CDR3nt
TRBV5-1	TRBD2	TRBJ2-2	.	CASSRTSGGANTGELFF	TGCGCCAGCAGCAGGACTAGCGGGGGGGCGAACACCGGGGAGCTGTTTTTT
TRBV6-5	.	TRBJ2-1	.	CASSYISGEQFF	TGTGCCAGCAGTTACATTAGCGGCGAGCAGTTCTTC
TRBV15	TRBD2	TRBJ2-6	few	CATSRDFGRTSGANVLTF	TGTGCCACCAGCAGAGATTTCGGGAGGACCTCTGGGGCCAACGTCCTGACTTTC
TRBV30	TRBD1	TRBJ1-5	.	CAWSIEDRGLRRNQPQHF	TGTGCCTGGAGTATCGAGGACAGGGGGCTTCGACGCAATCAGCCCCAGCATTTT
TRBV29-1	.	TRBJ1-2	.	CSVAVTGGAYGYTF	TGCAGCGTGGCGGTTACGGGGGGGGCTTATGGCTACACCTTC
TRBV5-1	TRBD1	TRBJ1-6	.	CASRWGQTNSPLHF	TGCGCCAGCAGGTGGGGACAGACAAATTCACCCCTCCACTTT
TRBV18	.	TRBJ2-7	.	CASSPVQGSLDF	TGTGCCAGCTCACCCGTACAGGGCTCTCTGGACTTC
TRBV27	.	TRBJ1-6	.	CASSSSAGRNSPLHF	TGTGCCAGCAGTTCATCCGCCGGGAGGAATTCACCCCTCCACTTT
TRBV2	.	TRBJ2-5	.	CASRAGAGETQYF	TGTGCCAGCAGGGCGGGGGCTGGCGAGACCCAGTACTTC
TRBV15	TRBD2	TRBJ2-1	.	CATSRDRLAGGPYNEQFF	TGTGCCACCAGCAGAGATAGGCTAGCGGGGGGGCCCTACAATGAGCAGTTCTTC
TRBV21-1	.	TRBJ1-5	few	CASSKNGLHQPQHF	TGTGCCAGCAGCAAAAATGGGCTGCATCAGCCCCAGCATTTT
TRBV5-1	.	TRBJ2-5	.	CASSLEAGRNGETQYF	TGCGCCAGCAGCTTGGAGGCAGGGCGGAACGGAGAGACCCAGTACTTC
TRBV5-4	TRBD1	TRBJ1-2	.	CASSANKTGLNYGYTF	TGTGCCAGCAGCGCAAACAAGACAGGGCTTAACTATGGCTACACCTTC
TRBV18	TRBD1	TRBJ1-2	few	CASSPGQVGDGYTF	TGTGCCAGCTCCCCGGGACAGGTGGGGGATGGCTACACCTTC
TRBV28	.	TRBJ1-5	.	CASMRVISNQPQHF	TGTGCCAGCATGAGGGTAATCAGCAATCAGCCCCAGCATTTT
TRBV5-6	TRBD1	TRBJ2-2	.	CASSLLSQGKTGELFF	TGTGCCAGCAGCTTGCTTTCACAGGGGAAGACCGGGGAGCTGTTTTTT
TRBV18	TRBD1	TRBJ2-1	.	CASSPSDRVDVHEQFF	TGTGCCAGCTCACCCTCGGACAGGGTAGATGTCCATGAGCAGTTCTTC
TRBV19	.	TRBJ1-5	once	CASSWGDNQPQHF	TGTGCCAGTAGTTGGGGGGACAATCAGCCCCAGCATTTT
TRBV29-1	TRBD1	TRBJ1-1	few	CSVKPQGAEAFF	TGCAGCGTTAAACCCCAGGGGGCTGAAGCTTTCTTT
TRBV19	TRBD2	TRBJ2-3	once	CASTGLRRGDTDTQYF	TGTGCCAGTACGGGGTTGAGGCGGGGGGACACAGATACGCAGTATTTT
TRBV3-1/TRBV3-2	TRBD1	TRBJ1-3	.	CASSRGQGASGNTIYF	TGTGCCAGCAGCCGGGGACAGGGGGCGAGTGGAAACACCATATATTTT
TRBV7-8	.	TRBJ1-3	.	CASSLSTPGQLVSGNTIYF	TGTGCCAGCAGCTTGTCAACCCCGGGACAACTCGTCTCTGGAAACACCATATATTTT
TRBV6-1	.	TRBJ1-1	.	CASSELGGITEAFF	TGTGCCAGCAGTGAGCTCGGGGGGATCACTGAAGCTTTCTTT
TRBV5-1	TRBD1	TRBJ2-7	.	CASSSGGTGAYEQYF	TGCGCCAGCAGCTCGGGTGGGACAGGAGCCTACGAGCAGTACTTC
TRBV6-5	.	TRBJ1-1	.	CASSRKPNTEAFF	TGTGCCAGCAGCCGAAAGCCGAACACTGAAGCTTTCTTT
TRBV9	TRBD2	TRBJ2-3	.	CASSVDGGSTDTQYF	TGTGCCAGCAGCGTAGACGGGGGGAGCACAGATACGCAGTATTTT
TRBV28	.	TRBJ1-2	.	CASSLETDYGYTF	TGTGCCAGCAGTTTGGAGACAGACTATGGCTACACCTTC
TRBV30	.	TRBJ2-7	.	CAWSVWGPIIYEQYF	TGTGCCTGGAGTGTATGGGGCCCTATCATCTACGAGCAGTACTTC
TRBV10-3	TRBD1	TRBJ1-3	.	CAIRGTEERNTIYF	TGTGCCATCAGAGGGACAGAGGAAAGAAACACCATATATTTT
TRBV4-1	TRBD1	TRBJ1-2	.	CASTRGGAGYGYTF	TGCGCCAGCACCCGAGGGGGCGCGGGCTATGGCTACACCTTC
TRBV5-4	TRBD2	TRBJ2-7	.	CASSPVQGRGGEQYF	TGTGCCAGCAGCCCCGTGCAGGGGCGGGGGGGAGAGCAGTACTTC
TRBV11-1	.	TRBJ2-7	.	CASSIETGDYEQYF	TGTGCCAGCAGCATTGAGACTGGAGACTACGAGCAGTACTTC
TRBV6-1	TRBD1	TRBJ1-4	.	CASSEARQGAVGTNEKLFF	TGTGCCAGCAGTGAAGCGCGGCAGGGGGCGGTCGGCACTAATGAAAAACTGTTTTTT
TRBV15	.	TRBJ1-4	.	CATSRGEGGRREKLFF	TGTGCCACCAGCAGAGGGGAAGGGGGACGGCGAGAAAAACTGTTTTTT
TRBV21-1	.	TRBJ1-4	.	CASSEDTANEKLFF	TGTGCCAGCAGCGAGGACACCGCTAATGAAAAACTGTTTTTT
TRBV5-4	TRBD2	TRBJ2-1	.	CASSLDGGAGEQFF	TGTGCCAGCAGCTTGGACGGGGGGGCCGGTGAGCAGTTCTTC
TRBV28	.	TRBJ2-1	.	CASSSPTEGMKNEQFF	TGTGCCAGCAGCTCCCCGACGGAGGGGATGAAAAATGAGCAGTTCTTC
TRBV7-6	TRBD1	TRBJ1-5	.	CASSLVPLDRGDQPQHF	TGTGCCAGCAGCTTAGTACCCTTGGACAGGGGTGATCAGCCCCAGCATTTT
TRBV11-3	.	TRBJ2-5	.	CASSAQPSETQYF	TGTGCCAGCAGCGCTCAACCTAGTGAGACCCAGTACTTC
TRBV7-9	TRBD2	TRBJ2-1	.	CASSLAFLAGGQNEQFF	TGTGCCAGCAGCTTAGCCTTTCTAGCGGGGGGGCAAAATGAGCAGTTCTTC
TRBV28	TRBD2	TRBJ2-7	.	CASSPLGLAGRISYEQYF	TGTGCCAGCAGCCCCCTCGGACTAGCGGGGCGCATATCCTACGAGCAGTACTTC
TRBV30	.	TRBJ2-2	.	CAWNQGNTGELFF	TGTGCCTGGAATCAGGGGAACACCGGGGAGCTGTTTTTT
TRBV7-3	.	TRBJ2-1	.	CASSSGHGNEQFF	TGTGCCAGCAGCTCGGGACACGGAAATGAGCAGTTCTTC